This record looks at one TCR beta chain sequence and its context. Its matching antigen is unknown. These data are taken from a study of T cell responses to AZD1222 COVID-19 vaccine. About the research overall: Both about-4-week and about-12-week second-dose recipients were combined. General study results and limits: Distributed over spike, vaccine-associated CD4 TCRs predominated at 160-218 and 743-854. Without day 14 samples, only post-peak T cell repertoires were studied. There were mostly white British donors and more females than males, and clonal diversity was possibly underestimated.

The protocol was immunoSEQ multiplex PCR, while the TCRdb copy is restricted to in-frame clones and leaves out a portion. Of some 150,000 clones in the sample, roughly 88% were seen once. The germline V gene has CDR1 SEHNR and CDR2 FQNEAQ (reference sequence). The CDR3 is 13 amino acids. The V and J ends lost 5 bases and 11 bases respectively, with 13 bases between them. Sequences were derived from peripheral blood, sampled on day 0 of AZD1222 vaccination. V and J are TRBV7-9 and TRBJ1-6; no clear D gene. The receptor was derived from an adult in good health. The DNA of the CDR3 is TGTGCCAGCAGCCTCACACCCCAGACACCCCTCCACTTT. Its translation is CASSLTPQTPLHF.